These T cell receptor beta chains were read from a single sample in a study of CD4+ T cells in melanoma. The protocol was immunoSEQ multiplex PCR, while the TCRdb copy is restricted to in-frame clones and leaves out a portion. The data show about 140,000 clones, approximately 91% seen once. Every receptor here comes from a human donor with melanoma. CDR3s include the opening cysteine and the closing phenylalanine or tryptophan.

V	J	CDR3
TRBV30	TRBJ1-5	CAWSAGFNQPQHF
TRBV5-4	TRBJ2-6	CASSKQGGGSGANVLTF
TRBV5-1	TRBJ1-3	CASSWDRVHSGNTIYF
TRBV7-2	TRBJ1-1	CASSLETGRNTEAFF
TRBV7-8	TRBJ1-2	CASSLLGQEEQSGYTF
TRBV30	TRBJ2-7	CAWSWGGRGTAYF
TRBV29-1	TRBJ1-1	CSGSLGDTEAFF
TRBV10-3	TRBJ2-3	CAISEPGTYSTDTQYF
TRBV4-1	TRBJ1-1	CASSQVDGSALDTEAFF
TRBV19	TRBJ2-2	CASRRATNTGELFF
TRBV5-1	TRBJ1-2	CASSFRGLDGYTF
TRBV18	TRBJ2-5	CASLPGVKETQYF
TRBV6-5	TRBJ2-7	CASSYSDRVGTEQYF
TRBV19	TRBJ1-5	CASSRMTGGNSNQPQHF
TRBV6-1	TRBJ2-7	CASSASGGAYEQYF
TRBV7-2	TRBJ2-3	CASSFSWTRTDTQYF
TRBV5-1	TRBJ2-3	CASSEGQADTQYF
TRBV18	TRBJ1-6	CASSPDSYNSPLHF
TRBV5-1	TRBJ2-1	CASSLDGLYNEQFF
TRBV19	TRBJ2-5	CASSPGPGSQETQYF
TRBV6-5	TRBJ1-2	CASSYRDRGYGYTF
TRBV11-2	TRBJ1-4	CASSLGTAEKLFF
TRBV7-9	TRBJ2-6	CASSPGTGIYGANVLTF
TRBV29-1	TRBJ1-5	CSVGQGNQPQHF
TRBV5-1	TRBJ1-6	CASSLRSGNNSPLHF
TRBV6-5	TRBJ2-7	CAIKPFYSSDEQYF
TRBV11-3	TRBJ2-3	CASSPRTGFGADTQYF
TRBV7-8	TRBJ1-6	CASSLNLGQGINSPLHF
TRBV7-6	TRBJ2-1	CASSPIVGGNYNEQFF
TRBV6-6	TRBJ2-1	CASSYDASSEQFF
TRBV10-3	TRBJ2-3	CAIRKLAGAQDTQYF
TRBV7-6	TRBJ2-3	CASSSLAGSSTDTQYF
TRBV5-6	TRBJ2-5	CASSLRFGANTQETQYF
TRBV25-1	TRBJ2-7	CASGGAGSYEQYF
TRBV19	TRBJ1-4	CASSELTAANEKLFF
TRBV5-8	TRBJ1-6	CASSTWDSSNSPLHF
TRBV6-1	TRBJ1-2	CASSEDIQARGYTF
TRBV7-9	TRBJ2-2	CASSPLEPEGGGELFF
TRBV6-5	TRBJ1-1	CASRRSNTEAFF
TRBV5-1	TRBJ2-5	CASSLARDRFQETQYF
TRBV4-1	TRBJ2-1	CASRTGDSSYNEQFF
TRBV4-1	TRBJ1-4	CASRETALANEKLFF
TRBV7-2	TRBJ1-1	CASSLVAPEAFF
TRBV5-1	TRBJ2-5	CASSRGTAKETQYF
TRBV15	TRBJ1-1	CATGPSPGAAFF
TRBV7-2	TRBJ1-6	CASSWRDTSQPLHF
TRBV6-4	TRBJ1-1	CASSVSGARDTEAFF
TRBV18	TRBJ1-1	CASSPLGSNTEAFF
TRBV29-1	TRBJ2-4	CSVEDQGATSF
TRBV19	TRBJ2-7	CASSLSTGHGYEQYF
TRBV4-2	TRBJ2-3	CASSQISGGTDTQYF
TRBV6-5	TRBJ2-3	CASSSIGPADTQYF
TRBV25-1	TRBJ1-4	CASSQQGGGEKLFF
TRBV30	TRBJ1-4	CAWSEIKLEEKLFF
TRBV11-1	TRBJ2-7	CASSIDRDSREQYF
TRBV19	TRBJ1-5	CASSAVNQPQHF
TRBV2	TRBJ2-1	CASQGGVNNEQFF
TRBV6-5	TRBJ1-1	CASSYSAGVGTEAFF
TRBV9	TRBJ2-6	CASGRLSGANVLTF